This TCR beta chain was captured by sequencing in a study of shared clonotypes between healthy human individuals. Using immunoSEQ multiplex PCR, the repertoire was profiled, and TCRdb retains in-frame clones only, with some absent. Here the sample spans approximately 470,000 clones, approximately 80% being singletons. The CDR3 loop spans 16 amino acids. The V gene's germline CDR1 is SGHAT and CDR2 FQDESV (reference sequence). V shed 6 bases and J shed 0 bases, with 16 bases lying between them. The sequenced sample consisted of PBMCs. This chain joins TRBV11-1 and TRBJ2-3; the D gene is possibly TRBD1 (6 bases). The sequence derives from a woman aged 40-49 years in good health. Some clones in this sample may be carry-over from other donors' samples. The DNA of the CDR3 is TGTGCCAGCAGACTCGGACAGCAAACTAGCACAGATACGCAGTATTTT. Translated: CASRLGQQTSTDTQYF.